Following are 22 T cell receptor beta chains from one sample sequenced in a study of cytomegalovirus exposure and HLA in healthy donors. This PCR relied on a set of 60 Vbeta primers and 13 Jbeta primers. Method: immunoSEQ multiplex PCR; TCRdb's copy keeps in-frame clones and lacks some. The data hold about 200,000 clones, with around three quarters observed a single time. Sample: PBMCs. These receptors were taken from a man between 40 and 49 years old in good health and CMV-seronegative.

This chain uses TRBV6-5 with TRBJ2-1, with 11 bases fitting TRBD2. V shed 5 bases, J shed 8 bases, and the junction held 5 bases outside the gene matches. The CDR3 has 14 residues. The germline V gene has CDR1 MNHEY and CDR2 SVGAGI. CDR3 amino acids: CASSTSGGEDEQFF. The CDR3 DNA follows: TGTGCCAGCAGTACTAGCGGGGGAGAGGATGAGCAGTTCTTC.

The chain has TRBV4-1 and TRBJ2-6, with a weak D call TRBD1 (6 bases). Germline V lookup: CDR1 MGHRA, CDR2 YSYEKL. The CDR3 contains 17 residues. The V gene lost 5 bases and the J gene lost 0 bases, with 14 bases spanning the gap. Here the CDR3 reads CASSTNQGNSGANVLTF. The CDR3 nucleotides are TGCGCCAGCAGCACAAATCAGGGGAACTCTGGGGCCAACGTCCTGACTTTC.

V and J are TRBV28 and TRBJ2-4, with D possibly being TRBD2 (5 bases). The CDR3 has 15 amino acids. From germline, CDR1 is MDHEN and CDR2 SYDVKM. Trimming removed 4 bases from V and 0 bases from J, with 10 bases in between. The chain's CDR3 is CASSSFGLAKNIQYF. CDR3 coding DNA: TGTGCCAGCAGTTCGTTCGGACTAGCCAAAAACATTCAGTACTTC.

The chain employs TRBV2 and TRBJ2-7, with 11 bases matching TRBD2. Germline V gives CDR1 SNHLY, CDR2 FYNNEI. CDR3 length: 14 amino acids. The junction had 8 bases not matched to a gene; V was cut back by 6 bases and J by 7 bases. The DNA for the CDR3 is TGTGCCAGCAGCATAGCGGGAGGGCCACCAGAGCAGTACTTC. The encoded protein is CASSIAGGPPEQYF.

This rearrangement joins TRBV9 to TRBJ1-4, with TRBD1 matching over 12 bases. This CDR3 comprises 15 residues. Looked up from germline, CDR1 is SGDLS and CDR2 is YYNGEE. V lost 3 bases, J lost 8 bases, and 5 bases stayed unmatched. CDR3 coding DNA: TGTGCCAGCAGCGGGGGACAGGGGGCGAGGGAAAAACTGTTTTTT. Its translation: CASSGGQGAREKLFF.

The chain has TRBV29-1 and TRBJ2-2, with 9 bases identical to TRBD2. The CDR3 has 16 residues. V shed 4 bases and J 0 bases; nucleotides not matched to a gene: 6. The V gene's germline CDR1 is SQVTM and CDR2 ANQGSEA. The CDR3, as DNA: TGCAGCGTTGTACTAGCGGGCGCATCGAACACCGGGGAGCTGTTTTTT. Protein: CSVVLAGASNTGELFF.

The rearrangement uses TRBV7-2 and TRBJ2-7; perhaps TRBD2 as D (7 bases). CDR3 size: 14 residues. Trimming cost V 0 bases and J 7 bases, with 13 bases left between them. Germline V CDR1 and CDR2: SGHTA, FQGNSA. CDR3 region: CASSLAGGPGEQYF. CDR3 bases: TGTGCCAGCAGCTTAGCGGGGGGGCCAGGGGAGCAGTACTTC.

The rearrangement links TRBV2 to TRBJ2-7, with 10 bases fitting TRBD2. This CDR3 is 14 amino acids long. The germline V gene has CDR1 SNHLY and CDR2 FYNNEI. Germline trimming cut 4 bases from V and 4 bases from J; bases unmatched to any gene: 4. CDR3 sequence reads: CASSASGSSYEQYF. The CDR3 DNA reads TGTGCCAGCAGTGCTAGCGGGAGTTCTTACGAGCAGTACTTC. The full variable domain, with the rest looked up from reference TRBV2 and TRBJ2-7, is EPEVTQTPSHQVTQMGQEVILRCVPISNHLYFYWYRQILGQKVEFLVSFYNNEISEKSEIFDDQFSVERPDGSNFTLKIRSTKLEDSAMYFCASSASGSSYEQYFGPGTRLTVT.

The V and J genes are TRBV5-4 and TRBJ1-3, with D possibly being TRBD1 (5 bases). Germline V CDR1 and CDR2: SGHNT, YYREEE (reference sequence). V was cut by 2 bases and J by 1 base, with 16 bases left in between. The CDR3 has 17 residues. CDR3 protein: CASSFAGGKASGNTIYF. The CDR3 nucleotides are TGTGCCAGCAGCTTTGCTGGGGGGAAGGCGTCTGGAAACACCATATATTTT.

V gene TRBV5-6 combines with J gene TRBJ1-6; D remains unclear. Trimming cost V 6 bases and J 2 bases, with 15 bases left between them. Looked up from germline, CDR1 is SGHDT and CDR2 is YYEEEE. This CDR3 spans 16 amino acids. The CDR3 region is CASIHSGRTYNSPLHF. Written as DNA, the CDR3 is TGTGCCAGCATCCATAGCGGGCGGACCTATAATTCACCCCTCCACTTT.

The V call is TRBV14, the J call TRBJ2-3; D not resolved. Germline CDR1 and CDR2: SGHDN and FVKESK. The CDR3 length is 12 residues. Between the trimmed V and J ends, which lost 3 bases and 4 bases, there was a span of 5 bases. CDR3 amino acids: CASSHQSDTQYF. The CDR3 DNA is TGTGCCAGCAGCCACCAGTCAGATACGCAGTATTTT.

This clone appeared a few times. This chain joins TRBV11-3 and TRBJ1-1; D perhaps matches TRBD1 (6 bases). This CDR3 has 14 amino acids. Deletions cut 4 bases from V and 5 bases from J, with 14 bases between. Looked up from germline, CDR1 is SGHNT and CDR2 is YENEEA. For the CDR3, the DNA is TGTGCCAGCAGCTCCGGGGGGGCGAGAACTGAAGCTTTCTTT. Amino acid sequence: CASSSGGARTEAFF.

The chain links TRBV5-1 to TRBJ2-1, with D tentatively TRBD2 (6 bases). The CDR3 totals 15 residues. The germline V and J ends were trimmed by 2 bases and 0 bases, with 9 bases remaining between them. Germline CDR1 is SGHRS and CDR2 is YFSETQ. The DNA of the CDR3 is TGCGCCAGCAGCTTCGTCGGGGGCTCCTACAATGAGCAGTTCTTC. It specifies CASSFVGGSYNEQFF. The entire variable domain, with the rest obtained from reference TRBV5-1 and TRBJ2-1, is as follows: KAGVTQTPRYLIKTRGQQVTLSCSPISGHRSVSWYQQTPGQGLQFLFEYFSETQRNKGNFPGRFSGRQFSNSRSEMNVSTLELGDSALYLCASSFVGGSYNEQFFGPGTRLTVL.

The chain combines TRBV9 with TRBJ2-1; a possible D gene is TRBD2 (6 bases). Germline V lookup: CDR1 SGDLS, CDR2 YYNGEE. Trimming took 4 bases from V and 9 from J, leaving 23 bases between them. This CDR3 contains 16 residues. The CDR3: CASSRIPAGGAGEQFF. CDR3 nucleotide sequence: TGTGCCAGCAGCCGCATCCCCGCGGGCGGGGCAGGTGAGCAGTTCTTC.

V usage is TRBV9 and J usage is TRBJ2-5, with TRBD1 matching over 7 bases. Germline CDR1 and CDR2: SGDLS and YYNGEE. This CDR3 contains 16 residues. Trimming cost V 3 bases and J 2 bases; bases outside gene matches: 10. CDR3 in amino acids: CASSGPHQGVQETQYF. In nucleotides, the CDR3 is TGTGCCAGCAGCGGGCCCCACCAGGGGGTTCAAGAGACCCAGTACTTC.

This clone has more than one count but fewer than ten. The chain couples TRBV4-1 to TRBJ1-4; D gene unclear. V was pared by 0 bases and J by 2 bases, with 4 bases between. CDR1 and CDR2 from the germline V gene are MGHRA and YSYEKL. This CDR3 contains 14 residues. The CDR3 region is CASSQDRTNEKLFF. CDR3 bases: TGCGCCAGCAGCCAAGACAGGACTAATGAAAAACTGTTTTTT.

This clone is a singleton in its sample. As DNA, the CDR3 is TGTGCCAGCAGACTCACAGGGATGAACACTGAAGCTTTCTTT. Translated, it gives CASRLTGMNTEAFF. The chain employs TRBV14 and TRBJ1-1, with D perhaps TRBD1 (6 bases). V gave up 6 bases and J gave up 0 bases, with 11 bases separating them. The CDR3 has 14 residues. Germline-derived CDR1 and CDR2 are SGHDN and FVKESK.

This clone was detected only a few times. In the same sample, other DNA sequences code for this CDR3. J is TRBJ2-7 and V is TRBV7-2; D not certain. Germline V lookup: CDR1 SGHTA, CDR2 FQGNSA. The CDR3 totals 11 residues. V gave up 4 bases and J gave up 3 bases, with 4 bases separating them. CDR3 DNA: TGTGCCAGCAGCTCCTTCTACGAGCAGTACTTC. It codes for CASSSFYEQYF.

The V call is TRBV5-1, the J call TRBJ1-1; TRBD1 is a possible D gene (6 bases). Germline loops: CDR1 SGHRS, CDR2 YFSETQ. The CDR3 contains 14 residues. V lost 6 bases, J lost 0 bases, and 12 bases lay in between. CDR3 residues: CASNLQGMNTEAFF. Here the CDR3 DNA reads TGCGCCAGCAACCTACAGGGCATGAACACTGAAGCTTTCTTT.

The V call is TRBV20-1, the J call TRBJ2-1; D not resolved. There are 11 residues in the CDR3. CDR1 and CDR2 from the germline V gene are DFQATT and SNEGSKA (reference sequence). V was pared by 3 bases and J by 9 bases, with 9 bases between. The CDR3 sequence is CSASRLSEQFF. The CDR3 nucleotides read TGCAGTGCTAGTCGGTTATCTGAGCAGTTCTTC.

V usage is TRBV15 and J usage is TRBJ2-1; 9 bases align to TRBD2. V was pared by 1 base and J by 4 bases, with 11 bases of the junction left unmatched. Germline V gene sequence: CDR1 LNHNV, CDR2 YYDKDF (reference sequence). The CDR3 totals 18 residues. CDR3 DNA: TGTGCCACCAGCAGAGCGGGACTAGCTGAACAGGCGTACAATGAGCAGTTCTTC. Amino acids: CATSRAGLAEQAYNEQFF. Variable domain in full (rest from reference TRBV15 and TRBJ2-1): DAMVIQNPRYQVTQFGKPVTLSCSQTLNHNVMYWYQQKSSQAPKLLFHYYDKDFNNEADTPDNFQSRRPNTSFCFLDIRSPGLGDTAMYLCATSRAGLAEQAYNEQFFGPGTRLTVL.

There are a few counts of this clone. The V and J genes are TRBV5-4 and TRBJ1-1; D is uncertain. The V gene lost 0 bases and the J gene lost 3 bases, with 6 bases spanning the gap. The germline V gene encodes CDR1 SGHNT and CDR2 YYREEE (reference sequence). This CDR3 comprises 13 residues. The CDR3 sequence is CASSLDYDTEAFF. CDR3 bases: TGTGCCAGCAGCTTGGACTATGACACTGAAGCTTTCTTT.